The 13 T cell receptor beta chains below were found in one sample sequenced in a study of cytomegalovirus exposure and HLA in healthy donors. It was with 60 Vbeta and 13 Jbeta primers that the PCR ran. Some clones are missing from TCRdb's copy, which holds only in-frame ones; the method was immunoSEQ multiplex PCR. The sample holds about 160,000 clones; 75% to 85% are singletons and the top ten take about 4.5%. Sequencing was done on a sample of PBMCs. These receptors originate from a man younger than 40 in good health and CMV-seronegative.

Concerning this clone: One end of the junction is discordant with germline, which a read error may explain. The J gene is TRBJ1-2, the V gene TRBV4-3; D is possibly TRBD1 (5 bases). This CDR3 contains 14 residues. Germline assignment: CDR1 LGHNA and CDR2 YSLEER. The CDR3 sequence is CASTQGIGAYGYTF. For the CDR3, the DNA is TGCGCCAGCACCCAAGGAATTGGGGCCTATGGCTACACCTTC.

The gene calls are TRBV7-3 and TRBJ2-5; the D gene is possibly TRBD1 (5 bases). The CDR3 runs 14 residues. Trimming pared 5 bases from V and 4 bases from J, leaving 14 bases between. Germline CDR1 and CDR2: SGHTA and FQGTGA. The CDR3 loop is CASSPFPRGETQYF. The CDR3 DNA sequence: TGTGCCAGCAGCCCCTTCCCAAGGGGAGAGACCCAGTACTTC.

This chain connects TRBV19 to TRBJ1-2, with D unclear. CDR1 and CDR2 from the germline V gene are LNHDA and SQIVND (reference sequence). The CDR3 has 14 amino acids. Trimming shortened V by 3 bases and J by 6 bases, and 14 bases separated the two germline ends. The CDR3 loop is CASSITRDSHGYTF. CDR3 nucleotides: TGTGCCAGTAGTATCACGCGGGATTCCCATGGCTACACCTTC.

The V gene is TRBV29-1, the J gene TRBJ1-1; TRBD1 matches at 7 bases. Germline-derived CDR1 and CDR2 are SQVTM and ANQGSEA. This CDR3 region has 13 residues. The CDR3 region has the DNA TGCAGTTTTCTTACCGGGGACAGACTAGGAGCTTTCTTT. It translates to CSFLTGDRLGAFF.

Of note for this clone: This sample also contains other DNA sequences that code for the same CDR3. The gene calls are TRBV29-1 and TRBJ2-7; perhaps TRBD1 as D (5 bases). The CDR3 runs 11 residues. Trimming removed 7 bases at V and 3 bases at J, with 10 bases between. CDR1 and CDR2 from the germline V gene are SQVTM and ANQGSEA. The CDR3 is CSGQRNYEQYF. The CDR3, as DNA: TGCAGCGGACAGAGGAACTACGAGCAGTACTTC.

This clone came up once. This rearrangement joins TRBV7-9 to TRBJ1-1; D remains unclear. V lost 5 bases, J lost 2 bases, and 12 bases lay in between. Germline V CDR1 and CDR2: SEHNR, FQNEAQ (reference sequence). The CDR3 length is 14 residues. CDR3 in DNA: TGTGCCAGCAGCCAGTACATCCCCAACACTGAAGCTTTCTTT. Translating gives CASSQYIPNTEAFF.

V usage is TRBV19 and J usage is TRBJ1-1, with D unresolved. The ends were cut back, 3 bases at V and 2 bases at J, with 10 bases in the middle. The CDR3 is 14 residues long. Germline CDR1 is LNHDA and CDR2 is SQIVND (reference sequence). CDR3 protein: CASSISRGNTEAFF. CDR3 in DNA: TGTGCCAGTAGTATCAGTCGAGGCAACACTGAAGCTTTCTTT.

J is TRBJ2-7 and V is TRBV27, with D possibly being TRBD1 (6 bases). CDR3 length: 13 amino acids. CDR1 and CDR2 (germline): MNHEY, SMNVEV (reference sequence). V was shortened by 3 bases and J by 2 bases, with 8 bases between the two germline ends. The CDR3 sequence: CASSLDSTYEQYF. CDR3 in DNA: TGTGCCAGCAGTTTGGACAGCACCTACGAGCAGTACTTC.

V and J are TRBV5-1 and TRBJ2-5; 9 nucleotides match TRBD2. CDR1 and CDR2 from the germline V gene are SGHRS and YFSETQ. V was clipped by 0 bases and J by 5 bases; unmatched bases: 11. The CDR3 consists of 17 residues. The CDR3 nucleotides are TGCGCCAGCAGCTTGGCCTCCGCCCGGGCGGGAGGGGAGACCCAGTACTTC. It codes for CASSLASARAGGETQYF.

There are a few counts of this clone. The V and J genes are TRBV28 and TRBJ1-5; D call uncertain. V was trimmed by 7 bases and J by 1 base, leaving 5 bases between them. Germline values: CDR1 MDHEN, CDR2 SYDVKM. CDR3 length: 12 amino acids. CDR3 DNA: TGTGCCAGCAAACAAAGCAATCAGCCCCAGCATTTT. Protein sequence: CASKQSNQPQHF.

V gene TRBV5-1 combines with J gene TRBJ1-2; no clear D gene. Trimming took off 4 bases at V and 4 bases at J, with 11 bases between the two ends. CDR1 SGHRS and CDR2 YFSETQ come from the germline V gene. This CDR3 region has 13 residues. Here the CDR3 reads CASSPGDGYGYTF. CDR3 nucleotides: TGCGCCAGCAGCCCCGGAGATGGCTATGGCTACACCTTC.

The chain couples TRBV28 to TRBJ2-1; 7 nucleotides line up with TRBD1. After removal of 6 bases from V and 6 bases from J, the junction contained 8 bases not matched to a gene. The CDR3 totals 14 residues. CDR1 and CDR2 (germline): MDHEN, SYDVKM. This CDR3 is CASRTQGPSNEQFF. The CDR3 DNA sequence: TGTGCCAGCAGGACACAGGGGCCTTCCAATGAGCAGTTCTTC.

The genes are TRBV28 and TRBJ1-1; 7 bases are a match to TRBD1. Unmatched junction bases numbered 6, after V lost 5 bases and J lost 0 bases. The CDR3 runs to 15 residues. The germline V gene encodes CDR1 MDHEN and CDR2 SYDVKM. This CDR3 reads CASSQGVKLNTEAFF. The DNA for the CDR3 is TGTGCCAGCAGTCAGGGGGTGAAACTGAACACTGAAGCTTTCTTT.